The clone carrying this T cell receptor (beta chain) has ten or more counts. The antigen remains undetermined. A CD8+CD4-CCR7+CD45RA+ gate was used to sort naive CD8 T cells. The CDR3 runs to 16 residues. Between the trimmed V and J ends, which lost 0 bases and 0 bases, there was a span of 7 bases. This entry belongs to a study of molecular identifiers for immune sequencing clone quantification. The study, taken as a whole, reports: Even with more than 950,000 naive cells present, spiked Jurkat TCR RNA from one cell was reportedly detectable.

Bulk libraries came from a prior protocol with listed TCR primers. TCRdb ran MiXCR on the PCR reads and lists one entry per CDR3 protein. The sample carries hundreds of thousands of distinct CDR3 sequences, roughly a quarter recorded once. The source material was naive CD8+ T cells from blood, with Jurkat cell RNA spiked in. Specified subset: FACS-sorted CD8+CD4-CCR7+CD45RA+ naive T cells. The genes are TRBV5-7 and TRBJ2-6; D might be TRBD2 (5 bases). TRBV5-7 is designated an ORF whose function remains uncertain. This TCR came from a human donor in good health. Some libraries in this study had Jurkat cell RNA spiked in. CDR3 bases: TGTGCCAGCAGCTTGGGCGACTACTCTGGGGCCAACGTCCTGACTTTC. Translated: CASSLGDYSGANVLTF.